The 19 T cell receptor beta chains below come from one sample, sequenced in a study of radiation and T cells in renal cell carcinoma. Produced via immunoSEQ multiplex PCR; TCRdb's table is partial and in-frame only. The sample has roughly 18,000 clones, about three fifths seen once. Treatment of the sample: treatment-naive control, cytoreductive nephrectomy. Material: tumor tissue, obtained from a patient whose treatment was nephrectomy without radiotherapy. The receptors were sampled from a middle-aged man with renal cell carcinoma.

This clone was seen many times. This chain connects TRBV2 to TRBJ1-6, with D unclear. From germline, CDR1 is SNHLY and CDR2 FYNNEI. This CDR3 is built from 15 residues. The ends were cut back, 6 bases at V and 0 bases at J, with 9 bases in the middle. The CDR3 protein is CASSFLSSYNSPLHF. In nucleotides, the CDR3 is TGTGCCAGCAGCTTTCTCAGCTCCTATAATTCACCCCTCCACTTT.

This clone was seen a few times. V is TRBV7-2 and J is TRBJ2-7; 10 nucleotides align to TRBD2. Germline V gene sequence: CDR1 SGHTA, CDR2 FQGNSA. Trimming removed 5 bases from V and 2 bases from J; junction bases left unmatched: 9. There are 16 residues in the CDR3. The DNA for the CDR3 is TGTGCCAGCAGCCCTTGGACTAGCGGAGCGGCCTACGAGCAGTACTTC. This gives the protein CASSPWTSGAAYEQYF.

This clone was detected only a few times. The V and J genes are TRBV4-2 and TRBJ1-6; a weak D match, TRBD1 (5 bases). Trimming took off 0 bases at V and 10 bases at J, with 19 bases between the two ends. CDR1 is LGHNA, CDR2 YNFKEQ, per germline. The CDR3 totals 17 residues. This chain's CDR3 is CASSQDRSTAWGSPLHF. CDR3 bases: TGTGCCAGCAGCCAAGATAGATCTACAGCGTGGGGGTCACCCCTCCACTTT.

This clone was seen more than once but under ten times. This rearrangement joins TRBV6-5 to TRBJ1-6, with 8 bases matching TRBD1. CDR3 length: 13 amino acids. The V segment lost 6 bases and the J segment 15 bases; nucleotides outside the gene matches: 10. Per germline, CDR1 MNHEY and CDR2 SVGAGI. CDR3 amino acids: CASRAGQGRLLHF. CDR3 bases: TGTGCCAGCAGGGCTGGACAGGGCCGCCTCCTCCACTTT.

This clone appeared a few times. This chain joins TRBV11-2 and TRBJ1-2; 9 bases align to TRBD1. The CDR3 is made up of 13 amino acids. Germline V gives CDR1 SGHAT, CDR2 FQNNGV. V was pared by 9 bases and J by 2 bases, with 4 bases of the junction left unmatched. The CDR3 DNA sequence: TGTGCCAGACAGACAGGGGGGAACTATGGCTACACCTTC. It specifies CARQTGGNYGYTF.

The rearrangement joins TRBV5-1 to TRBJ1-2; 10 bases fit TRBD1. Germline CDR1 and CDR2: SGHRS and YFSETQ. J was trimmed by 4 bases and V by 2 bases; bases with no gene match: 11. The CDR3 is 17 amino acids. The CDR3 region is CASSFRTGGSFSYGYTF. Written as DNA, the CDR3 is TGCGCCAGCAGCTTTCGGACAGGGGGATCATTTAGCTATGGCTACACCTTC. The full variable domain, rest sourced from reference TRBV5-1 and TRBJ1-2, is KAGVTQTPRYLIKTRGQQVTLSCSPISGHRSVSWYQQTPGQGLQFLFEYFSETQRNKGNFPGRFSGRQFSNSRSEMNVSTLELGDSALYLCASSFRTGGSFSYGYTFGSGTRLTVV.

The chain joins TRBV30 to TRBJ1-4, with a possible D match to TRBD1 (6 bases). This CDR3 has 14 residues. The germline V gene has CDR1 GTSNPN and CDR2 SVGIG (reference sequence). The V and J ends lost 1 base and 7 bases respectively, with 13 bases between them. The CDR3 sequence is CAWSAGTNSEKLFF. For the CDR3, the DNA is TGTGCCTGGAGTGCGGGGACAAACAGTGAAAAACTGTTTTTT.

The chain couples TRBV7-6 to TRBJ2-3, with no clear D. V dropped 5 bases and J dropped 4 bases, with 7 bases sitting between them. The CDR3 loop spans 12 amino acids. Germline CDR1 reads SGHVS; CDR2 reads FNYEAQ. The CDR3: CASSRAADTQYF. In DNA form, the CDR3 reads TGTGCCAGCAGCAGAGCTGCAGATACGCAGTATTTT.

This clone has ten or more counts. The V call is TRBV7-9, the J call TRBJ2-1; D is unclear. The CDR3 runs 13 residues. Germline V gene sequence: CDR1 SEHNR, CDR2 FQNEAQ (reference sequence). V was pared by 3 bases and J by 10 bases, with 13 bases between. The CDR3 is CASSLGRVEEQFF. Written as DNA, the CDR3 is TGTGCCAGCAGCTTGGGTCGGGTAGAAGAGCAGTTCTTC.

The V and J genes are TRBV29-1 and TRBJ2-1; unclear D gene. Germline loops: CDR1 SQVTM, CDR2 ANQGSEA. The CDR3 is made up of 14 amino acids. Trimming took off 4 bases at V and 0 bases at J, with 10 bases between the two ends. In nucleotides, the CDR3 is TGCAGCGTTGTGGGTACAGCCTCCTACAATGAGCAGTTCTTC. This translates into CSVVGTASYNEQFF.

In its sample, this clone was seen a few times. This chain joins TRBV11-2 and TRBJ2-5, with 14 bases lining up with TRBD2. The CDR3 extends over 18 amino acids. After removal of 2 bases from V and 6 bases from J, the junction contained 11 bases not matched to a gene. Germline assignment: CDR1 SGHAT and CDR2 FQNNGV. The CDR3 region has the DNA TGTGCCAGCAGCTTAACTGCCGGGACTAGCGGGGGTGTACAGACCCAGTACTTC. It specifies CASSLTAGTSGGVQTQYF.

The V and J genes are TRBV7-9 and TRBJ2-5; D is perhaps TRBD1 (6 bases). The CDR3 extends over 15 amino acids. V was trimmed by 5 bases and J by 5 bases, leaving 18 bases between them. The germline CDR1 and CDR2 sequences are SEHNR and FQNEAQ (reference sequence). CDR3 DNA: TGTGCCAGCAGCCCCGGACAGACCGAGGGGGAGACCCAGTACTTC. The encoded protein is CASSPGQTEGETQYF. Looking up the rest from reference TRBV7-9 and TRBJ2-5 gives the full variable domain: DTGVSQNPRHKITKRGQNVTFRCDPISEHNRLYWYRQTLGQGPEFLTYFQNEAQLEKSRLLSDRFSAERPKGSFSTLEIQRTEQGDSAMYLCASSPGQTEGETQYFGPGTRLLVL.

The V gene is TRBV27, the J gene TRBJ2-3; 16 nucleotides agree with TRBD2. The CDR3 totals 18 residues. The ends lost 1 base at V and 5 bases at J; junction bases unmatched: 6. Germline loops: CDR1 MNHEY, CDR2 SMNVEV (reference sequence). In DNA, the CDR3 is TGTGCCAGCAGTTTATGGGGACTAGCGGGAGGGTATGTAGATACGCAGTATTTT. Its protein product is CASSLWGLAGGYVDTQYF.

The genes are TRBV9 and TRBJ1-1; D is undetermined. This CDR3 spans 14 amino acids. Between the trimmed V and J ends, which lost 7 bases and 7 bases, there was a span of 20 bases. CDR1 and CDR2 from the germline V gene are SGDLS and YYNGEE. The CDR3 DNA reads TGTGCCAGCGCCAAAAACCAGATAGCCAATGAAGCTTTCTTT. Encoded protein: CASAKNQIANEAFF.

This chain links TRBV6-6 with TRBJ1-1, with unresolved D. Trimming pared 2 bases from V and 1 base from J, leaving 11 bases between. This CDR3 is built from 15 residues. Per the germline V gene, CDR1 is MNHNY and CDR2 is SVGAGI (reference sequence). In nucleotides, the CDR3 is TGTGCCAGCAGTTACCGGACTGGACGGAACACTGAAGCTTTCTTT. Residues: CASSYRTGRNTEAFF.

This rearrangement joins TRBV28 to TRBJ2-1, with D possibly TRBD1 on 5 matching bases. The ends were cut back, 4 bases at V and 3 bases at J, with 7 bases in the middle. CDR3 length: 13 amino acids. The germline V gene has CDR1 MDHEN and CDR2 SYDVKM. CDR3 residues: CASSSDSYNEQFF. CDR3 DNA: TGTGCCAGCAGTTCCGACAGCTACAATGAGCAGTTCTTC.

A few counts support this clone. The gene calls are TRBV5-1 and TRBJ1-1, with a weak D call TRBD1 (5 bases). This CDR3 is built from 15 residues. V shed 5 bases and J shed 0 bases, with 14 bases lying between them. Germline V lookup: CDR1 SGHRS, CDR2 YFSETQ. This chain's CDR3 is CASRPGDSMNTEAFF. The CDR3, as DNA: TGCGCCAGCAGACCGGGGGATTCGATGAACACTGAAGCTTTCTTT.

The genes are TRBV2 and TRBJ1-1; a weak D match, TRBD1 (5 bases). Germline CDR1 SNHLY, CDR2 FYNNEI. The V end was cut by 4 bases, the J end by 4 bases, with 19 bases between. The CDR3 is made up of 16 amino acids. The CDR3 nucleotides read TGTGCCAGCAGTGCCCCGGGGGTGAGGTCGGGCACTGAAGCTTTCTTT. It encodes CASSAPGVRSGTEAFF.

CDR3: CASSKGGPNTEAFF. The CDR3 DNA sequence: TGTGCCAGTTCTAAAGGTGGTCCGAACACTGAAGCTTTCTTT. V and J are TRBV7-2 and TRBJ1-1; D is unresolved. Germline V gene data show CDR1 as SGHTA and CDR2 as FQGNSA. The CDR3 totals 14 residues. The V gene lost 9 bases and the J gene lost 1 base, with 15 bases spanning the gap. Combining the CDR3 with reference TRBV7-2 and TRBJ1-1 gives the whole variable domain GAGVSQSPSNKVTEKGKDVELRCDPISGHTALYWYRQSLGQGLEFLIYFQGNSAPDKSGLPSDRFSAERTGGSVSTLTIQRTQQEDSAVYLCASSKGGPNTEAFFGQGTRLTVV.